This is a list of T cell receptor beta chains from one sample in a study of T cell responses to AZD1222 COVID-19 vaccine. The table came from immunoSEQ multiplex PCR; TCRdb's copy has only in-frame clones and leaves some out. The data show about 120,000 clones, around 93% seen once. The sample in question was peripheral blood, obtained 28 days after the second AZD1222 dose. Receptor source: an adult who received the AZD1222 COVID-19 vaccine. Both conserved end residues are part of each CDR3. The order of the fields is V gene, J gene, clone size, D gene, CDR3 DNA, CDR3 protein. A D gene is named only where the DNA matches it firmly. The size field is filled for only some rows; it gives once, few, many or a size class.

v_gene: TRBV4-3
j_gene: TRBJ1-2
abundance: -
d_gene: -
CDR3nt: TGCGCCAGCAGCCAAGATAACGGCGCCTATGGCTACACCTTC
CDR3aa: CASSQDNGAYGYTF

v_gene: TRBV6-2/TRBV6-3
j_gene: TRBJ2-7
abundance: -
d_gene: -
CDR3nt: TGTGCCAGCAGCGCACTGGCTAGCGAGGAAGTTTTCGAGCAGTACTTC
CDR3aa: CASSALASEEVFEQYF

v_gene: TRBV12-5
j_gene: TRBJ1-3
abundance: -
d_gene: -
CDR3nt: TGTGCTAGTGGTTTGAACTGGGGTGTCGCTGGAAACACCATATATTTT
CDR3aa: CASGLNWGVAGNTIYF

v_gene: TRBV10-2
j_gene: TRBJ1-5
abundance: -
d_gene: TRBD1
CDR3nt: TGCGCCAGCAGTGAGCTCGGGGGACAGGGGGGAAGCAATCAGCCCCAGCATTTT
CDR3aa: CASSELGGQGGSNQPQHF

v_gene: TRBV19
j_gene: TRBJ2-5
abundance: -
d_gene: TRBD2
CDR3nt: TGTGCCAGTAGCCTCGGGGGGGCTAGGGAAGAGACCCAGTACTTC
CDR3aa: CASSLGGAREETQYF

v_gene: TRBV7-2
j_gene: TRBJ1-2
abundance: -
d_gene: TRBD1
CDR3nt: TGTGCCAGCAGTACGGGACAGGGGAACCTCTATGGCTACACCTTC
CDR3aa: CASSTGQGNLYGYTF

v_gene: TRBV5-1
j_gene: TRBJ2-7
abundance: -
d_gene: TRBD1
CDR3nt: TGCGCCAGCAGCTTGGAGGCAGGGGGATACGAGCAGTACTTC
CDR3aa: CASSLEAGGYEQYF

v_gene: TRBV19
j_gene: TRBJ1-1
abundance: -
d_gene: -
CDR3nt: TGTGCCAGTAGCCCCGGGATGAACACTGAAGCTTTCTTT
CDR3aa: CASSPGMNTEAFF

v_gene: TRBV4-1
j_gene: TRBJ1-1
abundance: -
d_gene: TRBD1
CDR3nt: TGCGCCAGCAGCCAAAGGGGGCCTGGGGAAGCTTTCTTT
CDR3aa: CASSQRGPGEAFF

v_gene: TRBV2
j_gene: TRBJ1-2
abundance: few
d_gene: -
CDR3nt: TGTGCCAGCAGTGATCAAGGGGCAGATGGCTACACCTTC
CDR3aa: CASSDQGADGYTF

v_gene: TRBV21-1
j_gene: TRBJ2-3
abundance: -
d_gene: -
CDR3nt: TGTGCCAGCAGCCTTAGGGTCCGGTTCGCAGATACGCAGTATTTT
CDR3aa: CASSLRVRFADTQYF

v_gene: TRBV6-5
j_gene: TRBJ2-1
abundance: -
d_gene: -
CDR3nt: TGTGCCAGCAGCCCGGGACACAAATTGGATGAGCAGTTCTTC
CDR3aa: CASSPGHKLDEQFF

v_gene: TRBV9
j_gene: TRBJ2-1
abundance: -
d_gene: TRBD2
CDR3nt: TGTGCCAGCAGCGCCGAGCCGACTAGCACTGGCGCTGAGCAGTTCTTC
CDR3aa: CASSAEPTSTGAEQFF

v_gene: TRBV5-5
j_gene: TRBJ2-5
abundance: -
d_gene: -
CDR3nt: TGTGCCAGCAGCACCTTTCGATGGCAAGAGACCCAGTACTTC
CDR3aa: CASSTFRWQETQYF

v_gene: TRBV11-2
j_gene: TRBJ1-2
abundance: -
d_gene: -
CDR3nt: TGTGCCAGCAGTCCTGGGGGGCATGGCTACACCTTC
CDR3aa: CASSPGGHGYTF

v_gene: TRBV4-3
j_gene: TRBJ1-6
abundance: once
d_gene: -
CDR3nt: TGCGCCAGCAGCCAAGGGGAGGGACAAAATTCACCCCTCCACTTT
CDR3aa: CASSQGEGQNSPLHF

v_gene: TRBV7-2
j_gene: TRBJ1-6
abundance: once
d_gene: -
CDR3nt: TGTGCCAGCAGCTCACAAGGACAGCCTATTTCACCCCTCCACTTT
CDR3aa: CASSSQGQPISPLHF

v_gene: TRBV19
j_gene: TRBJ2-6
abundance: -
d_gene: TRBD1
CDR3nt: TGTGCCAGTAGTACCAGGGGGTCTGGGGCCAACGTCCTGACTTTC
CDR3aa: CASSTRGSGANVLTF

v_gene: TRBV18
j_gene: TRBJ1-2
abundance: -
d_gene: TRBD1
CDR3nt: TGTGCCAGCTCACGGGGACAGGGTGTCAACTATGGCTACACCTTC
CDR3aa: CASSRGQGVNYGYTF

v_gene: TRBV18
j_gene: TRBJ2-2
abundance: few
d_gene: TRBD1
CDR3nt: TGTGCCAGCTCACGATGGGACAGGGGCACCGGGGAGCTGTTTTTT
CDR3aa: CASSRWDRGTGELFF

v_gene: TRBV19
j_gene: TRBJ2-1
abundance: few
d_gene: TRBD2
CDR3nt: TGTGCCAGTAGTACCAAACGGGGGGGAAGTGTCTCCTACAATGAGCAGTTCTTC
CDR3aa: CASSTKRGGSVSYNEQFF

v_gene: TRBV30
j_gene: TRBJ2-3
abundance: -
d_gene: -
CDR3nt: TGTGCCTGGAGCAGGTTGGGCACAGATACGCAGTATTTT
CDR3aa: CAWSRLGTDTQYF

v_gene: TRBV18
j_gene: TRBJ1-2
abundance: -
d_gene: -
CDR3nt: TGTGCCAGCTCACCACCCCACAGTCGTTTAGGGGGCTACACCTTC
CDR3aa: CASSPPHSRLGGYTF

v_gene: TRBV12-5
j_gene: TRBJ1-5
abundance: once
d_gene: -
CDR3nt: TGTGCTAGTGTCCTGGGGGGTAGCAATCAGCCCCAGCATTTT
CDR3aa: CASVLGGSNQPQHF

v_gene: TRBV5-1
j_gene: TRBJ1-2
abundance: once
d_gene: -
CDR3nt: TGCGCCAGCAGCTTCTCAGGGGAAGGTGGCTACACCTTC
CDR3aa: CASSFSGEGGYTF

v_gene: TRBV11-2
j_gene: TRBJ2-2
abundance: -
d_gene: TRBD1
CDR3nt: TGTGCCAGCAGCCTCGACAGGGATGAGGAGTCCGGGGAGCTGTTTTTT
CDR3aa: CASSLDRDEESGELFF

v_gene: TRBV3-1/TRBV3-2
j_gene: TRBJ2-2
abundance: -
d_gene: -
CDR3nt: TGTGCCAGCAGCCAACGCGGAGCCCCCGGGGAGCTGTTTTTT
CDR3aa: CASSQRGAPGELFF

v_gene: TRBV27
j_gene: TRBJ1-2
abundance: -
d_gene: -
CDR3nt: TGTGCCAGCAGTTCGAGTTTTACGTACCAAGCTAACTATGGCTACACCTTC
CDR3aa: CASSSSFTYQANYGYTF